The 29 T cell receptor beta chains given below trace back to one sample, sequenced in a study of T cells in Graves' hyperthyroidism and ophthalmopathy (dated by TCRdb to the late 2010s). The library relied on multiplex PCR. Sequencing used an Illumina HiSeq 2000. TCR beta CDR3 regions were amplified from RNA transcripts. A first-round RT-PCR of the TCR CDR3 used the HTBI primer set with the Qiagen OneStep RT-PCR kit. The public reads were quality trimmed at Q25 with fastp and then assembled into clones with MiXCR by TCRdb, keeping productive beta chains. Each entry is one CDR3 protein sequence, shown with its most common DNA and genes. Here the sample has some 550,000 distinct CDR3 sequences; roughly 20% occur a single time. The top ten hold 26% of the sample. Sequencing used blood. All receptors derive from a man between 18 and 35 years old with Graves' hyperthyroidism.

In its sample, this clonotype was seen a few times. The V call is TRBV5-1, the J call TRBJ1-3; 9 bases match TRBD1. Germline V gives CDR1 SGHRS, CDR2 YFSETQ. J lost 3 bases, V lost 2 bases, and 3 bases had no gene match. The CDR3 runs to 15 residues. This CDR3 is CASSFATGGGNTIYF. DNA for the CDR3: TGCGCCAGCAGCTTCGCGACAGGGGGTGGAAACACCATATATTTT.

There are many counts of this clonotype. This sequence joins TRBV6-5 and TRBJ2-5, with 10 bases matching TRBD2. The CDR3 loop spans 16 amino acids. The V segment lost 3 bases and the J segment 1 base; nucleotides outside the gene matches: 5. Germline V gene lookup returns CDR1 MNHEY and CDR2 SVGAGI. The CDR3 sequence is CASSYRLAGAQETQYF. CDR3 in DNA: TGTGCCAGCAGTTATCGGCTAGCGGGGGCCCAAGAGACCCAGTACTTC.

The CDR3: CAITTGGHGYTF. CDR3 bases: TGTGCCATTACGACAGGGGGCCATGGCTACACCTTC. The chain combines TRBV6-1 with TRBJ1-2, with TRBD1 matching 10 bases. The CDR3 loop spans 12 amino acids. Germline CDR1 is MNHNS and CDR2 is SASEGT. V dropped 10 bases and J dropped 6; count of bases not matched to a gene: 5.

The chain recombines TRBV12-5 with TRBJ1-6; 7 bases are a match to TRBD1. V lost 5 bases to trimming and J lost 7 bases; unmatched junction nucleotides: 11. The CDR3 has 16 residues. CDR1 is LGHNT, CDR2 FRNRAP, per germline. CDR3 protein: CASGARGQEGNSPLHF. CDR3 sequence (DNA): TGTGCTAGTGGTGCCAGAGGACAGGAGGGAAATTCACCCCTCCACTTT. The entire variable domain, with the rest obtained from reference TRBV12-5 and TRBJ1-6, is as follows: DARVTQTPRHKVTEMGQEVTMRCQPILGHNTVFWYRQTMMQGLELLAYFRNRAPLDDSGMPKDRFSAEMPDATLATLKIQPSEPRDSAVYFCASGARGQEGNSPLHFGNGTRLTVT.

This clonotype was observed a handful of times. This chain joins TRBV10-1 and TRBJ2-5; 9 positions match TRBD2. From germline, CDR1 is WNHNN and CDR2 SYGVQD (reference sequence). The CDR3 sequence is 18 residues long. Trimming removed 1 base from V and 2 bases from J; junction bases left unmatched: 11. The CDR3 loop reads CASSEWASGDLGQETQYF. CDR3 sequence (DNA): TGCGCCAGCAGTGAGTGGGCTAGCGGGGACCTCGGTCAAGAGACCCAGTACTTC.

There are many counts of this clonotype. The chain's CDR3 is CAWVRGGGETQYF. CDR3 bases: TGTGCCTGGGTGAGGGGGGGCGGAGAGACCCAGTACTTC. The V gene is TRBV30, the J gene TRBJ2-5, with D maybe TRBD2 (7 bases). The CDR3 extends over 13 amino acids. Germline CDR1 is GTSNPN and CDR2 is SVGIG (reference sequence). V gave up 5 bases and J gave up 4 bases, with 14 bases separating them.

The CDR3 spells CASVQGYAYEQYF. The CDR3 DNA is TGTGCCAGCGTACAGGGATATGCCTACGAGCAGTACTTC. The V and J genes are TRBV28 and TRBJ2-7; possibly TRBD1 for D (6 bases). Germline CDR1 is MDHEN and CDR2 is SYDVKM. Trimming removed 8 bases at V and 2 bases at J, with 13 bases between. The CDR3 contains 13 residues. Full variable domain (remainder filled in from reference TRBV28 and TRBJ2-7): DVKVTQSSRYLVKRTGEKVFLECVQDMDHENMFWYRQDPGLGLRLIYFSYDVKMKEKGDIPEGYSVSREKKERFSLILESASTNQTSMYLCASVQGYAYEQYFGPGTRLTVT.

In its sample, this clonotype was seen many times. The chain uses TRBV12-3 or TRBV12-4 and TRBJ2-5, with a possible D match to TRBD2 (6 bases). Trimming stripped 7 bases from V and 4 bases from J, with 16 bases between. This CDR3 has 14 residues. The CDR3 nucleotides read TGTGCCAGCAACGTGCGGGGCGGCGGAGAGACCCAGTACTTC. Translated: CASNVRGGGETQYF.

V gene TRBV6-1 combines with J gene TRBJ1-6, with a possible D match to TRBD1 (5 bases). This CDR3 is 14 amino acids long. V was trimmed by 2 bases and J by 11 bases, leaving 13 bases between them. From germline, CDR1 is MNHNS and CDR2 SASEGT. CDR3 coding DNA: TGTGCCAGCAGTGAACCAGGGAGAGGGACACCCCTCCACTTT. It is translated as CASSEPGRGTPLHF.

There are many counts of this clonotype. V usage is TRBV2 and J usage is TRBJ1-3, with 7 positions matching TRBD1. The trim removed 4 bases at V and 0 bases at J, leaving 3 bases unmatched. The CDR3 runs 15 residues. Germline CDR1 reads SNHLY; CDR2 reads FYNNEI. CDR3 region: CASSAGTDSGNTIYF. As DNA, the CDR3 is TGTGCCAGCAGTGCCGGGACAGACTCTGGAAACACCATATATTTT.

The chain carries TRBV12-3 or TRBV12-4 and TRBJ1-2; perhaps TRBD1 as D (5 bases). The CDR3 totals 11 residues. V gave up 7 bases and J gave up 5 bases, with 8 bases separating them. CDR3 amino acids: CASNGGYGYTF. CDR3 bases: TGTGCCAGCAACGGGGGTTATGGCTACACCTTC.

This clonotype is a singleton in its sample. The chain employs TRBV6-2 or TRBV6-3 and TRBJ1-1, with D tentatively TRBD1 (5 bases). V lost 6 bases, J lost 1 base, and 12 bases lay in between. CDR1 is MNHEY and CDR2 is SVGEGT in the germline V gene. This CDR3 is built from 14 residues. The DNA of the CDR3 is TGTGCCAGCAGATACGGGACGAGGAACACTGAAGCTTTCTTT. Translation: CASRYGTRNTEAFF.

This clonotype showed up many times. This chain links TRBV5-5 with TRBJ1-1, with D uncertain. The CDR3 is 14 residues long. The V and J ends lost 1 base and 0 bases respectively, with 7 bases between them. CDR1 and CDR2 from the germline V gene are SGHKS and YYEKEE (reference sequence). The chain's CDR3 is CASSLIQLNTEAFF. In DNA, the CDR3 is TGTGCCAGCAGCTTGATTCAGTTGAACACTGAAGCTTTCTTT.

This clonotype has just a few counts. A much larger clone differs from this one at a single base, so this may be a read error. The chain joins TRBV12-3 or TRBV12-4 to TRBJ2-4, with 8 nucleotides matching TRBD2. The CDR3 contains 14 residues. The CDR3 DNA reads TGTGCCAGCAGCCAAAGCGGGGGTAGAAACATTAAGTACTTC. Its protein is CASSQSGGRNIKYF.

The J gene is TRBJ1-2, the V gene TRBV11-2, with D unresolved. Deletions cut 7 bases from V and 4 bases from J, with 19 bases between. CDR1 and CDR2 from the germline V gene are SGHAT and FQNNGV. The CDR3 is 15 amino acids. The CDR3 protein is CASIRAGSNLYGYTF. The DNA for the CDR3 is TGTGCCAGCATCCGAGCCGGGTCGAACCTCTATGGCTACACCTTC. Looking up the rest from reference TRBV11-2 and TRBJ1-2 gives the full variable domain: EAGVAQSPRYKIIEKRQSVAFWCNPISGHATLYWYQQILGQGPKLLIQFQNNGVVDDSQLPKDRFSAERLKGVDSTLKIQPAKLEDSAVYLCASIRAGSNLYGYTFGSGTRLTVV.

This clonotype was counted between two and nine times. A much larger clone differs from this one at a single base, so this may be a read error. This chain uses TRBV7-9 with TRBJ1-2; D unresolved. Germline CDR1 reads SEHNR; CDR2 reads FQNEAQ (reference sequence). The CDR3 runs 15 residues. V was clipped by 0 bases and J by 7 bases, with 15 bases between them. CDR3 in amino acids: CASSLAVGSAGGYTF. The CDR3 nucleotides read TGTGCCAGCAGCTTAGCGGTTGGGTCTGCGGGTGGCTACACCTTC.

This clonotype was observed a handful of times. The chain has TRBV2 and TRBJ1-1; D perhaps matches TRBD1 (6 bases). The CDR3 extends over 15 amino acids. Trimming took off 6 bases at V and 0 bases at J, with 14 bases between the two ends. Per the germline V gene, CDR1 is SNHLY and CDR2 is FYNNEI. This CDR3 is CASSTGPIMNTEAFF. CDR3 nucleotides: TGTGCCAGCAGCACAGGGCCCATTATGAACACTGAAGCTTTCTTT. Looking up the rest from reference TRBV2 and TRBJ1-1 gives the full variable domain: EPEVTQTPSHQVTQMGQEVILRCVPISNHLYFYWYRQILGQKVEFLVSFYNNEISEKSEIFDDQFSVERPDGSNFTLKIRSTKLEDSAMYFCASSTGPIMNTEAFFGQGTRLTVV.

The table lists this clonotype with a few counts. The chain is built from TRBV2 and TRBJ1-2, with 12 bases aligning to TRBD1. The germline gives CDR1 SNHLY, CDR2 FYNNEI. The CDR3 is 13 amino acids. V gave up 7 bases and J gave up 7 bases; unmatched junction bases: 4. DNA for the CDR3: TGTGCCAGCACCGGGACAGGGGGCCCTGGCTACACCTTC. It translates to CASTGTGGPGYTF. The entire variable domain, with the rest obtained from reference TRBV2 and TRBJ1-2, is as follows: EPEVTQTPSHQVTQMGQEVILRCVPISNHLYFYWYRQILGQKVEFLVSFYNNEISEKSEIFDDQFSVERPDGSNFTLKIRSTKLEDSAMYFCASTGTGGPGYTFGSGTRLTVV.

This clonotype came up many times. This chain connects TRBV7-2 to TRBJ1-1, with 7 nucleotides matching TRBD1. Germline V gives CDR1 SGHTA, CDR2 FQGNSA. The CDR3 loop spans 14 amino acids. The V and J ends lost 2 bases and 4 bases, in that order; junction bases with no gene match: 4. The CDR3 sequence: CASSLPRGGTEAFF. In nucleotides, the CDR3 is TGTGCCAGCAGCTTACCCAGGGGGGGCACTGAAGCTTTCTTT.

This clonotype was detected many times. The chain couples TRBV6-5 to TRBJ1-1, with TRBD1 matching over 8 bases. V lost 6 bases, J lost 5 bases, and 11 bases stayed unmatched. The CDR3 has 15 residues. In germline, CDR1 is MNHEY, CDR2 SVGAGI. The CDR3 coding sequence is TGTGCCAGCAGGAGTACTACAGGGGGTGGGACTGAAGCTTTCTTT. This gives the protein CASRSTTGGGTEAFF.

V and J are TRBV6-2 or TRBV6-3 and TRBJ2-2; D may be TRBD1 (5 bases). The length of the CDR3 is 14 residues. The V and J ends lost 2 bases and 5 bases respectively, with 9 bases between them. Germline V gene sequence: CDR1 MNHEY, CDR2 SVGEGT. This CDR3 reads CASSYRQTTGELFF. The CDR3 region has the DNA TGTGCCAGCAGTTACCGACAGACTACCGGGGAGCTGTTTTTT.

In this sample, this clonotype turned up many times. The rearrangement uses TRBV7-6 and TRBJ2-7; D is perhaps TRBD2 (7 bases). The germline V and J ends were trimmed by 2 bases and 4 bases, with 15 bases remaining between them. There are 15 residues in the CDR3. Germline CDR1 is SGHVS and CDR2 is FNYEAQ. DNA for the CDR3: TGTGCCAGCAGCTTACGTGGGGGGGCCGCGTACGAGCAGTACTTC. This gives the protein CASSLRGGAAYEQYF. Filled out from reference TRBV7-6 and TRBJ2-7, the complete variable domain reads GAGVSQSPRYKVTKRGQDVALRCDPISGHVSLYWYRQALGQGPEFLTYFNYEAQQDKSGLPNDRFSAERPEGSISTLTIQRTEQRDSAMYRCASSLRGGAAYEQYFGPGTRLTVT.

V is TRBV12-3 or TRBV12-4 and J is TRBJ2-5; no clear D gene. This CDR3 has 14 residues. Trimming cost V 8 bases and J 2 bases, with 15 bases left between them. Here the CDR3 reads CASGVARPQETQYF. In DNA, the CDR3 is TGTGCCAGCGGCGTCGCGCGTCCTCAAGAGACCCAGTACTTC.

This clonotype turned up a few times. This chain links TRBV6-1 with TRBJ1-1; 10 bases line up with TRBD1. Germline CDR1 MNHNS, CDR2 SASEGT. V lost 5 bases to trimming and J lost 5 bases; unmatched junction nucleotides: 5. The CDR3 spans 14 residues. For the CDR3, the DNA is TGTGCCAGCAGTCCGGGACAGGGGACGACTGAAGCTTTCTTT. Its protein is CASSPGQGTTEAFF.

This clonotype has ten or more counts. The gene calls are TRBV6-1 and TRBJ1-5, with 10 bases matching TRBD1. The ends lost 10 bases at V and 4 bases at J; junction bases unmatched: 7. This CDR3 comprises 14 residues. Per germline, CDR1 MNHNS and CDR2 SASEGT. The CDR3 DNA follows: TGTGCCACACAGGGACAGGGGCTGAATCAGCCCCAGCATTTT. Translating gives CATQGQGLNQPQHF.

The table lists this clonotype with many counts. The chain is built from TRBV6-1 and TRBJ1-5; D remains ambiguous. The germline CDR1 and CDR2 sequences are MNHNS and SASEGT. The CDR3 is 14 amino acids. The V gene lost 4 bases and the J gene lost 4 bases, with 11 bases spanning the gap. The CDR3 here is CASSAGPGNQPQHF. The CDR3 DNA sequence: TGTGCCAGCAGTGCCGGGCCGGGGAATCAGCCCCAGCATTTT.

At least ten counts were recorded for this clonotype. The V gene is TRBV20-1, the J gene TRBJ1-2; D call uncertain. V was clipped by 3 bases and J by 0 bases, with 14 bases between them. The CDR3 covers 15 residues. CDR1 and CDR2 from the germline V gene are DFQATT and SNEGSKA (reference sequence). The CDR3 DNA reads TGCAGTGCTAGTTTTAGGACGGAAGCTAACTATGGCTACACCTTC. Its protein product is CSASFRTEANYGYTF.

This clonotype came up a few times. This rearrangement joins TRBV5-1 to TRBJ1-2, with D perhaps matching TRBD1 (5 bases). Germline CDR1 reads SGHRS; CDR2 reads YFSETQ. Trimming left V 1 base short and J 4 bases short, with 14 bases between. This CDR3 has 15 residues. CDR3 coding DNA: TGCGCCAGCAGCTTGAGTTTAGGGACGAGCTATGGCTACACCTTC. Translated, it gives CASSLSLGTSYGYTF.

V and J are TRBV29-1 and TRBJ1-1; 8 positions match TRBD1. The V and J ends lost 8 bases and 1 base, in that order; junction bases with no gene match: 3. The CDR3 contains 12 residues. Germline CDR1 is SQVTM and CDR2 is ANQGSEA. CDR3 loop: CSTDRANTEAFF. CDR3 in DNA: TGCAGCACGGACAGGGCGAACACTGAAGCTTTCTTT.